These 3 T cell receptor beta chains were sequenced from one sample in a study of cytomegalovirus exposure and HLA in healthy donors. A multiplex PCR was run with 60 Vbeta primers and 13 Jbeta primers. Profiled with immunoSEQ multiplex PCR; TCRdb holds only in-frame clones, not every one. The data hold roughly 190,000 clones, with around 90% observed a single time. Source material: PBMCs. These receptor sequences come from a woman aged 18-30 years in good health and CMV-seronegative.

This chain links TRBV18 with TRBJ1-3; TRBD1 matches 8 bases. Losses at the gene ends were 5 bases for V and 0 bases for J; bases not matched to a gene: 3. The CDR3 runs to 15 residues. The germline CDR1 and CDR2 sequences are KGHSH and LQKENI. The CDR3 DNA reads TGTGCCAGCTCAACCGGACAGGGCTCTGGAAACACCATATATTTT. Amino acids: CASSTGQGSGNTIYF.

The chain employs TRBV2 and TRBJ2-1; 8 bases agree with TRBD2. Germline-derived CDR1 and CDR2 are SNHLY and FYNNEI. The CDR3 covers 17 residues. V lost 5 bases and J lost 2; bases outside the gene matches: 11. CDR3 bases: TGTGCCAGCAGTCGCCGGGGGGGGACGGCGACCTACAATGAGCAGTTCTTC. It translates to CASSRRGGTATYNEQFF.

CDR3 amino acids: CAWEAPGGAKNIQYF. CDR3 coding DNA: TGTGCCTGGGAGGCCCCGGGGGGGGCCAAAAACATTCAGTACTTC. The gene calls are TRBV30 and TRBJ2-4, with 8 nucleotides matching TRBD2. V lost 5 bases and J lost 1; bases outside the gene matches: 7. The germline gives CDR1 GTSNPN, CDR2 SVGIG (reference sequence). The CDR3 totals 15 residues.